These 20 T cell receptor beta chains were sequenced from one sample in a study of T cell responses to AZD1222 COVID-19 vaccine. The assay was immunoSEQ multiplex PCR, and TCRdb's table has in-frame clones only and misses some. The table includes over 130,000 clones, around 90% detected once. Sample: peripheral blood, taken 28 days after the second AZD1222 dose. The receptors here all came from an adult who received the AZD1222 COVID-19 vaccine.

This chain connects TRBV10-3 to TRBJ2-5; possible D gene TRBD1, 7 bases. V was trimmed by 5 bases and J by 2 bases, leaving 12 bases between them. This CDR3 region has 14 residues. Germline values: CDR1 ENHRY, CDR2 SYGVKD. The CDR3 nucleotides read TGTGCCATCAGTCCCGGGGGACAGCAAGAGACCCAGTACTTC. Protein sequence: CAISPGGQQETQYF.

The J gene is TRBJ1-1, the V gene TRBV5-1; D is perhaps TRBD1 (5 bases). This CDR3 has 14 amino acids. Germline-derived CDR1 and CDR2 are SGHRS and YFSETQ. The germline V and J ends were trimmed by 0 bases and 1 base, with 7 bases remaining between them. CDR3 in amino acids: CASSLGQQNTEAFF. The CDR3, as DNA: TGCGCCAGCAGCTTGGGACAGCAGAACACTGAAGCTTTCTTT.

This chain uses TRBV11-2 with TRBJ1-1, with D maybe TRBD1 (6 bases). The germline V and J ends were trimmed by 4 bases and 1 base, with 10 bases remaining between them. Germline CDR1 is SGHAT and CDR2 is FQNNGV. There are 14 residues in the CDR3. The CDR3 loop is CASSSGQANTEAFF. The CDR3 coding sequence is TGTGCCAGCAGCTCGGGACAAGCGAACACTGAAGCTTTCTTT.

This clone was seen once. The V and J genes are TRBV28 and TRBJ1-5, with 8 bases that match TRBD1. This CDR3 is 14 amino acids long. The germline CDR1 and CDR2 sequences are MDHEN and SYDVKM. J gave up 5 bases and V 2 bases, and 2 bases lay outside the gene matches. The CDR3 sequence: CASSLGTGYQPQHF. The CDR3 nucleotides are TGTGCCAGCAGTTTAGGGACAGGCTATCAGCCCCAGCATTTT.

Written as DNA, the CDR3 is TGCGCCAGCAGCTTGCATGGTGCTGGGGCCAACGTCCTGACTTTC. Translated, it gives CASSLHGAGANVLTF. The chain uses TRBV5-1 and TRBJ2-6; D gene ambiguous. The CDR3 is 15 residues long. Trimming shortened V by 1 base and J by 2 bases, and 7 bases separated the two germline ends. Germline CDR1 is SGHRS and CDR2 is YFSETQ.

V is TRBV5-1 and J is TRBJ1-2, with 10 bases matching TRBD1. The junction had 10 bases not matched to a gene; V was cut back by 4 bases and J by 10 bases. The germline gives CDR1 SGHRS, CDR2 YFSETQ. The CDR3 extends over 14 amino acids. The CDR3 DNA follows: TGCGCCAGCAGCACGGCCGGGACAGGGGAACACTACACCTTC. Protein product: CASSTAGTGEHYTF.

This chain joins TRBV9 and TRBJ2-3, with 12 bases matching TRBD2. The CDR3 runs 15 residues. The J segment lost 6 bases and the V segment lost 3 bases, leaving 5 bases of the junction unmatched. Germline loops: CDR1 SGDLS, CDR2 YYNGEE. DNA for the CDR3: TGTGCCAGCAGCGGACGGACTAGCGGGGCGGATACGCAGTATTTT. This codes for CASSGRTSGADTQYF.

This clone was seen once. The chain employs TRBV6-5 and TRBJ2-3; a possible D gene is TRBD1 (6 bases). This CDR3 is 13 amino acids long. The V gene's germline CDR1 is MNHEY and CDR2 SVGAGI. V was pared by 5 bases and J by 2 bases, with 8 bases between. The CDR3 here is CASSRDTTDTQYF. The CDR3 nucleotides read TGTGCCAGCAGTAGGGACACCACAGATACGCAGTATTTT.

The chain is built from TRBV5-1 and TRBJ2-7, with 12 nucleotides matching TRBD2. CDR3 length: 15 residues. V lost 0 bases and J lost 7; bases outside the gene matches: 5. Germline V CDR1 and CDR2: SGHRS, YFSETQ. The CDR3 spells CASSLELAGGLEQYF. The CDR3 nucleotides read TGCGCCAGCAGCTTGGAACTAGCGGGGGGTTTAGAGCAGTACTTC.

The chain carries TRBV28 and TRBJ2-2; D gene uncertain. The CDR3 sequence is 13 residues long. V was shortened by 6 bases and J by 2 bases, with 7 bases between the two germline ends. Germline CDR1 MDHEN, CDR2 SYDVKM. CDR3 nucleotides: TGTGCCAGCAGCCGGCTAAACACCGGGGAGCTGTTTTTT. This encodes CASSRLNTGELFF.

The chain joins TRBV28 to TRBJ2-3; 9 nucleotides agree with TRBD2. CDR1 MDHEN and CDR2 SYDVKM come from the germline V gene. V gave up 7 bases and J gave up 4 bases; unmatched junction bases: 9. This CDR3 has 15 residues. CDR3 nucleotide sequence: TGTGCCAGCACCCGGACTAGCGTAGACCCAGATACGCAGTATTTT. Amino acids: CASTRTSVDPDTQYF.

For the CDR3, the DNA is TGTGCCAGCAGCTTAGTAGGGGGGCCGGGTGAAAAACTGTTTTTT. Translated: CASSLVGGPGEKLFF. This chain connects TRBV7-8 to TRBJ1-4, with a possible D match to TRBD1 (6 bases). The CDR3 loop spans 15 amino acids. The V end lost 1 base, the J end lost 7 bases, and 13 bases lay between the germline ends. CDR1 SGHVS and CDR2 FQNEAQ come from the germline V gene.

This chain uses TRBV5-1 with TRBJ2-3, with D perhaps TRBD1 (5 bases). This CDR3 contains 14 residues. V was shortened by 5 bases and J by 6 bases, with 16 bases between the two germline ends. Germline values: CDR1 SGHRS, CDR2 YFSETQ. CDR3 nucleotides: TGCGCCAGCAGAATAGACAGCTTTAAGGATACGCAGTATTTT. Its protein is CASRIDSFKDTQYF.

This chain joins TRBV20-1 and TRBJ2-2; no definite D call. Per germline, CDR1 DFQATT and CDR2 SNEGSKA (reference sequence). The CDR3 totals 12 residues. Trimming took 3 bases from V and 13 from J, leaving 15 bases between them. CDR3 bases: TGCAGTGCTAGTAAGCAGTCGGGCGGGCTGTTTTTT. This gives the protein CSASKQSGGLFF.

The CDR3 region is CASSKSRRNYGYTF. DNA of the CDR3: TGTGCCAGCAGCAAATCGCGCAGGAACTATGGCTACACCTTC. The V call is TRBV21-1, the J call TRBJ1-2; the D call TRBD1 from the table was never checked on the DNA. TRBV21-1 is shown as a pseudogene. The CDR3 sequence is 14 residues long.

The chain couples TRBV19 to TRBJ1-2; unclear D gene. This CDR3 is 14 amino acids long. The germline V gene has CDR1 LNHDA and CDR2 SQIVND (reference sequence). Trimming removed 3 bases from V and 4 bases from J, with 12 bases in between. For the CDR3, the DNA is TGTGCCAGTAGTATCGGGGTTGAGATCTATGGCTACACCTTC. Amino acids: CASSIGVEIYGYTF.

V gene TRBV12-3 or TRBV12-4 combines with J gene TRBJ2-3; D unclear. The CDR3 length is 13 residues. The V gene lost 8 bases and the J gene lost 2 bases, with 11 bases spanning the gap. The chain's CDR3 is CASGPGDTDTQYF. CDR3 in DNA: TGTGCCAGCGGGCCGGGTGACACAGATACGCAGTATTTT.

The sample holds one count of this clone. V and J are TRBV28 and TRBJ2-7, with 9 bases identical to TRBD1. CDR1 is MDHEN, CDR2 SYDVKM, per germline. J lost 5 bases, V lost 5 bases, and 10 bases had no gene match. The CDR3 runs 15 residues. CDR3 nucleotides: TGTGCCAGCAGTCCTCTGGTGGACAGGGGACACGAGCAGTACTTC. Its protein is CASSPLVDRGHEQYF.

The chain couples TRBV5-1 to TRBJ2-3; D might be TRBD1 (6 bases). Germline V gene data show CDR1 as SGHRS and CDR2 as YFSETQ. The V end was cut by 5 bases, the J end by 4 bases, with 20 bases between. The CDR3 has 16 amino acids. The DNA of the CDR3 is TGCGCCAGCAGGGACCTTCGACAGGATATCGCAGATACGCAGTATTTT. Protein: CASRDLRQDIADTQYF.

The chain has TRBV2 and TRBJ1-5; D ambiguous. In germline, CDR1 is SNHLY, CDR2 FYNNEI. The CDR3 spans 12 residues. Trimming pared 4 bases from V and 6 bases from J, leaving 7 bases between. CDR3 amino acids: CASSVGSQPQHF. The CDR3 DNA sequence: TGTGCCAGCAGTGTTGGTAGTCAGCCCCAGCATTTT. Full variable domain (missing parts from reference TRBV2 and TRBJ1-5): EPEVTQTPSHQVTQMGQEVILRCVPISNHLYFYWYRQILGQKVEFLVSFYNNEISEKSEIFDDQFSVERPDGSNFTLKIRSTKLEDSAMYFCASSVGSQPQHFGDGTRLSIL.